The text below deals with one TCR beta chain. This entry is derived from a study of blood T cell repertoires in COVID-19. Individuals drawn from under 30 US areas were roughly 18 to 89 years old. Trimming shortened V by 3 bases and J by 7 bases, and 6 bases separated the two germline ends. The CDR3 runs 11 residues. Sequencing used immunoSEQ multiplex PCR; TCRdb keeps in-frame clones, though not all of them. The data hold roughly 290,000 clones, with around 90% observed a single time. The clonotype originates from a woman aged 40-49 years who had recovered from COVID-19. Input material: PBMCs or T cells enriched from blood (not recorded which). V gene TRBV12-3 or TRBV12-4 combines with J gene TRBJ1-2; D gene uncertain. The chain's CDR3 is CASSFRGGYTF. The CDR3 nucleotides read TGTGCCAGCAGTTTCCGGGGTGGCTACACCTTC.